This T cell receptor beta chain was documented in a study of cytotoxic CD8 clonotypes in ibrutinib-treated CLL (dated by TCRdb to 2020 to 2023). Regarding the complete study: The cohort was composed of 11 relapsed/refractory and approximately 16 treatment-naive patients; IGHV unmutated status was identified in about 17 patients. Of the 86 participants in the trial, approximately 26 had longitudinal samples available. Cryopreserved peripheral blood mononuclear cells were collected before treatment, at response, and at either disease progression or sustained remission. All remission and progressive disease samples were collected while patients were still receiving ibrutinib. Response samples were obtained after a median of around eleven months of treatment, with a range of about 6 to 36 months. Partial responses were observed in 24 patients and complete responses in 2; after a median follow-up of roughly 72 months, remission was maintained in 15 or so patients and progression was observed in 12. Samples averaged around 280,000 productive templates and some 96,000 productive rearrangements. Overall study results and their limits: Sampling times were not matched between sustained-remission and progressing patients, and lymph node repertoires were not studied. Baseline clonality exceeded that of age-matched healthy donors and correlated strongly with circulating CD8+ T-cell counts. Public clonotypes were rare and either shrank or stayed stable during treatment, and the rise in clonality at ibrutinib response reflected expansion of private clonotypes. At ibrutinib response clonality went up, during sustained remission it held steady, and at progression it dropped back toward baseline.

The germline V gene (reference sequence) supplies CDR1 LNHDA and CDR2 SQIVND. The CDR3 contains 13 residues, cysteine and phenylalanine counted. The kept DNA is CDR3 alone, 39 bases in frame from the first base. The germline ends are 12 bases apart after V is trimmed by 3 bases and J by 7 bases. On a MiSeq, deep resolution sequencing aimed for a depth between 1 in 1 million and 1 in 200,000 T cells, with each clonotype covered 10x on average. The immunoSEQ hsTCRB Kit was used to generate TCR beta libraries. Processing in the source paper ran as follows. ImmunoSEQ Data Assistant and ImmunoSEQ Analyzer were used for data analysis, and V, D and J genes were assigned according to IMGT definitions. Clonality was computed as one minus normalized Shannon entropy of productive rearrangement frequencies, ranging from 0 to 1. Public clonotype analysis was restricted to overrepresented clonotypes comprising at least 0.05% of each patient's repertoire. About a dozen repertoires from age-matched healthy donors, obtained from immuneACCESS, served as clonality controls. The source is immuneACCESS, and TCRdb retained only in-frame sequences with V and J called. Part of the clones is not carried over; for the studies checked, unresolved V genes explain less than half of this, and the remainder is unexplained. The V and J calls and clone size were taken over from that table, and D and trimming were inferred from the DNA. For this sample the table gives about 300,000 clones, of which about 61% were detected only once. Of the sample, approximately 6% is held by the ten largest clones.

Worth noting for this clone: Its antigen remains unidentified. Nothing much larger sits one base from this clone, and base qualities are not available.

For TCR beta library preparation, about 2 micrograms of genomic DNA was extracted from cryopreserved PBMCs. High-throughput TCR beta sequencing was performed on longitudinal blood samples from CLL patients receiving ibrutinib monotherapy. Patients were enrolled in a phase 2 open-label single-center ibrutinib monotherapy trial. The sequence derives from a human donor with chronic lymphocytic leukemia. The sequence joins TRBV19 to TRBJ1-1; there is no confident call for the D gene. The sample consisted of PBMCs, taken after 36 months of ibrutinib treatment. The CDR3 sequence is CASSIGSGFEAFF. The sequenced DNA: TGTGCCAGTAGTATCGGATCCGGGTTTGAAGCTTTCTTT.